This TCR beta chain was captured in a study of cytomegalovirus exposure and HLA in healthy donors. The PCR used 60 Vbeta and 13 Jbeta primers. Profiling relied on immunoSEQ multiplex PCR, and the TCRdb table lists in-frame clones only, not all of them. The sample data list 150,000 or so clones. The CDR3 sequence is 15 residues long. CDR1 SGHTA and CDR2 FQGNSA come from the germline V gene. Trimming cost V 4 bases and J 2 bases, with 14 bases left between them. The V gene is TRBV7-2, the J gene TRBJ2-5; weak D call: TRBD1 (5 bases). Sequencing input: PBMCs. The origin of this receptor is a man aged 25 to 40 in good health and CMV-seronegative. As DNA, the CDR3 is TGTGCCAGCAGCTCCCTGTGGGGCAGTCAAGAGACCCAGTACTTC. Amino acid sequence: CASSSLWGSQETQYF.